The 13 T cell receptor beta chains presented below share a single source sample, sequenced in a study of cytomegalovirus exposure and HLA in healthy donors. The PCR employed 60 Vbeta primers together with 13 Jbeta primers. Produced via immunoSEQ multiplex PCR; TCRdb's table is partial and in-frame only. The profile shows about 140,000 clones, approximately 80% of them singletons. The sequenced material came from PBMCs. The receptors were gathered from a man between 40 and 49 years old in good health and CMV-seronegative.

This clone was found once. V usage is TRBV9 and J usage is TRBJ2-2; 8 bases agree with TRBD2. J was trimmed by 1 base and V by 4 bases; bases with no gene match: 9. This CDR3 contains 17 residues. In germline, CDR1 is SGDLS, CDR2 YYNGEE. CDR3 region: CASSPPGRGGNTGELFF. CDR3 in DNA: TGTGCCAGCAGCCCACCCGGGAGGGGGGGGAACACCGGGGAGCTGTTTTTT. Variable domain in full (rest from reference TRBV9 and TRBJ2-2): DSGVTQTPKHLITATGQRVTLRCSPRSGDLSVYWYQQSLDQGLQFLIQYYNGEERAKGNILERFSAQQFPDLHSELNLSSLELGDSALYFCASSPPGRGGNTGELFFGEGSRLTVL.

The V gene is TRBV5-1, the J gene TRBJ2-7, with 16 nucleotides matching TRBD2. The trim removed 5 bases at V and 1 base at J, leaving 3 bases unmatched. The CDR3 has 16 residues. Germline V gives CDR1 SGHRS, CDR2 YFSETQ. CDR3 DNA sequence: TGCGCCAGCAGGGGGACTAGCGGGGGGGCTTCCTACGAGCAGTACTTC. Protein sequence: CASRGTSGGASYEQYF.

The chain links TRBV13 to TRBJ2-5, with 8 bases that match TRBD1. The CDR3 loop spans 16 amino acids. Germline V gives CDR1 PRHDT, CDR2 FYEKMQ (reference sequence). V lost 5 bases to trimming and J lost 1 base; unmatched junction nucleotides: 9. In DNA form, the CDR3 reads TGTGCCAGCAGCCTAAGACAGGGGTCAGTCCAAGAGACCCAGTACTTC. Translation gives CASSLRQGSVQETQYF.

The chain employs TRBV11-1 and TRBJ2-2; 10 nucleotides match TRBD2. V lost 5 bases and J lost 1; bases outside the gene matches: 4. This CDR3 is 16 amino acids long. Germline V gives CDR1 SGHAT, CDR2 FQDESV (reference sequence). CDR3 residues: CASSPRTSGNTGELFF. The CDR3 DNA is TGTGCCAGCAGCCCAAGGACTAGCGGGAACACCGGGGAGCTGTTTTTT.

V gene TRBV6-1 combines with J gene TRBJ2-5; possible D gene TRBD1, 8 bases. CDR1 is MNHNS and CDR2 is SASEGT in the germline V gene. This CDR3 is built from 15 residues. V dropped 6 bases and J dropped 0 bases, with 14 bases sitting between them. The CDR3 reads CASSLQGGDQETQYF. In DNA, the CDR3 is TGTGCCAGCAGCCTACAGGGGGGGGACCAAGAGACCCAGTACTTC.

J is TRBJ1-4 and V is TRBV7-8, with D tentatively TRBD1 (5 bases). Deletions cut 1 base from V and 7 bases from J, with 16 bases between. CDR1 and CDR2 (germline): SGHVS, FQNEAQ. There are 16 residues in the CDR3. The CDR3 bases are TGTGCCAGCAGCTTAGTTCAAGCCAGGGTGGTTGAAAAACTGTTTTTT. It codes for CASSLVQARVVEKLFF.

The rearrangement joins TRBV14 to TRBJ2-4; D remains unclear. V was trimmed by 4 bases and J by 2 bases, leaving 15 bases between them. This CDR3 has 16 residues. The V gene's germline CDR1 is SGHDN and CDR2 FVKESK. The CDR3 DNA sequence: TGTGCCAGCAGCCCAGGCCACGTTCTAACCAAAAACATTCAGTACTTC. Translated: CASSPGHVLTKNIQYF.

This clone was seen a single time. This chain connects TRBV6-5 to TRBJ2-7; weak D call: TRBD1 (6 bases). This CDR3 has 12 amino acids. The V gene lost 10 bases and the J gene lost 2 bases, with 12 bases spanning the gap. Germline-derived CDR1 and CDR2 are MNHEY and SVGAGI. CDR3 sequence: CATADSPYEQYF. In nucleotides, the CDR3 is TGTGCCACTGCGGACAGCCCCTACGAGCAGTACTTC.

The chain employs TRBV4-1 and TRBJ1-5; 9 bases agree with TRBD1. Germline assignment: CDR1 MGHRA and CDR2 YSYEKL. The CDR3 is 17 residues long. V dropped 4 bases and J dropped 0; count of bases not matched to a gene: 7. The CDR3 nucleotides are TGCGCCAGCAGCCCACAGGGGGCTGGGGTTAGCAATCAGCCCCAGCATTTT. The encoded protein is CASSPQGAGVSNQPQHF.

V and J are TRBV6-5 and TRBJ2-7; maybe TRBD1 (5 bases). Germline V gene sequence: CDR1 MNHEY, CDR2 SVGAGI. Trimming shortened V by 6 bases and J by 7 bases, and 16 bases separated the two germline ends. The CDR3 extends over 13 amino acids. The CDR3 is CASSRLSGLEQYF. CDR3 DNA: TGTGCCAGCAGCCGCCTCTCAGGGCTTGAGCAGTACTTC.

The chain recombines TRBV5-1 with TRBJ2-3, with D possibly TRBD1 on 5 matching bases. CDR1 SGHRS and CDR2 YFSETQ come from the germline V gene. The CDR3 length is 15 residues. The V end lost 3 bases, the J end lost 3 bases, and 14 bases lay between the germline ends. The CDR3 DNA sequence: TGCGCCAGCAGCTCAGGGCTTACGGTGACAGATACGCAGTATTTT. Its translation: CASSSGLTVTDTQYF.

This rearrangement joins TRBV19 to TRBJ2-2, with a tentative D call TRBD1 (6 bases). Germline assignment: CDR1 LNHDA and CDR2 SQIVND (reference sequence). The CDR3 runs to 15 residues. The V gene lost 6 bases and the J gene lost 1 base, with 12 bases spanning the gap. The CDR3 loop reads CASRSTGLNTGELFF. The CDR3 coding sequence is TGTGCCAGTAGGTCGACAGGTTTGAACACCGGGGAGCTGTTTTTT.

This clone has more than one count but fewer than ten. The V gene is TRBV28, the J gene TRBJ2-7; 8 nucleotides agree with TRBD1. With V trimmed by 3 bases and J by 0 bases, 10 bases remained unmatched. Per the germline V gene, CDR1 is MDHEN and CDR2 is SYDVKM. The CDR3 is made up of 17 amino acids. The CDR3 sequence is CASSFYPGQVFSYEQYF. The DNA of the CDR3 is TGTGCCAGCAGTTTTTATCCGGGACAGGTTTTCTCCTACGAGCAGTACTTC.